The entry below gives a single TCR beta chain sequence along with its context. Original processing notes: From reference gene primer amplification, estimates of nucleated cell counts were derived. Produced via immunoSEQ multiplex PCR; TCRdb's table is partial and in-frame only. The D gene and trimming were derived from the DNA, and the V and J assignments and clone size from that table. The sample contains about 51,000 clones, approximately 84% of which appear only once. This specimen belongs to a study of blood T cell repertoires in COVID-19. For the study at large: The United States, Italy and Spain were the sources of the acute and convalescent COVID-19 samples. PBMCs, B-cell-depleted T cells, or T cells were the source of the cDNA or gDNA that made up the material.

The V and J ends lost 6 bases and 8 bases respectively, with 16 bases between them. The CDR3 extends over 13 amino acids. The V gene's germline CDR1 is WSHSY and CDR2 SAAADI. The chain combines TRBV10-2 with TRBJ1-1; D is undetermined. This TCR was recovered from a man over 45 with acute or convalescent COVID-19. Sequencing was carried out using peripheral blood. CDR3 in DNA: TGCGCCAGCAGCGACGGGGAACACCTAGAAGCTTTCTTT. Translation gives CASSDGEHLEAFF.